This T cell receptor (beta chain) originates from a study of cytomegalovirus exposure and HLA in healthy donors. 60 Vbeta and 13 Jbeta primers were used in PCR. Repertoires were generated with immunoSEQ multiplex PCR, while TCRdb's copy carries only in-frame clones and drops some. The table has 150,000 to 200,000 clones, approximately 85% seen once. Germline CDR1 SGHNT, CDR2 YYREEE (reference sequence). The CDR3 contains 14 residues. Trimming left V 3 bases short and J 0 bases short, with 6 bases between. The source is a girl aged 2 to 9 in good health and CMV-seropositive. This rearrangement joins TRBV5-4 to TRBJ2-2; D is possibly TRBD1 (5 bases). Input material: PBMCs. CDR3 coding DNA: TGTGCCAGCAGCTCGACAGCGAACACCGGGGAGCTGTTTTTT. Encoded protein: CASSSTANTGELFF.